These 7 T cell receptor beta chains were all obtained from the same sample, sequenced in a study of blood T cell repertoires in COVID-19. Assay: immunoSEQ multiplex PCR; the TCRdb copy retains only in-frame clones and omits some. The sample shows more than 100,000 clones, approximately 83% of them seen only once. Sample: peripheral blood. Receptors originate from an elderly man with acute or convalescent COVID-19.

J is TRBJ1-1 and V is TRBV7-2; perhaps TRBD1 as D (5 bases). Germline CDR1 and CDR2: SGHTA and FQGNSA. The V end lost 7 bases, the J end lost 0 bases, and 18 bases lay between the germline ends. The length of the CDR3 is 16 residues. As DNA, the CDR3 is TGTGCCAGCACCCCTAGGGGTTTCACAGTGAACACTGAAGCTTTCTTT. Residues: CASTPRGFTVNTEAFF.

V is TRBV24-1 and J is TRBJ2-7, with 9 bases matching TRBD1. The CDR3 is 13 residues long. Germline V gene sequence: CDR1 KGHDR, CDR2 SFDVKD. V lost 9 bases and J lost 6; bases outside the gene matches: 8. CDR3 nucleotides: TGTGCCACCGAGAAGGGACAGGGAGGCGAGCAGTACTTC. The encoded protein is CATEKGQGGEQYF.

This sequence joins TRBV3-1 (or the pseudogene TRBV3-2) and TRBJ1-2, with TRBD1 matching 10 bases. Unmatched junction bases numbered 9, after V lost 6 bases and J lost 8 bases. The germline V gene encodes CDR1 LGHDT and CDR2 YNNKEL (reference sequence). The CDR3 has 14 amino acids. In DNA form, the CDR3 reads TGTGCCAGCAGTAAGACGACAGGGGGCGGAGGCTACACCTTC. Protein: CASSKTTGGGGYTF.

The chain uses TRBV10-3 and TRBJ2-7; 9 bases align to TRBD1. Germline CDR1 ENHRY, CDR2 SYGVKD. This CDR3 is built from 14 residues. V trimming: 4 bases; J trimming: 5 bases; junction bases outside the gene matches: 6. CDR3 nucleotides: TGTGCCATCAGTGGACGGGACAGGGAAAACGAGCAGTACTTC. Its protein product is CAISGRDRENEQYF.

The chain recombines TRBV3-1 (or the pseudogene TRBV3-2) with TRBJ1-4; no firm D call. Trimming removed 1 base at V and 8 bases at J, with 11 bases between. CDR1 LGHDT and CDR2 YNNKEL come from the germline V gene (reference sequence). The CDR3 extends over 14 amino acids. CDR3 sequence reads: CASSQARGGEKLFF. CDR3 bases: TGTGCCAGCAGCCAAGCCCGAGGAGGAGAAAAACTGTTTTTT.

The sample holds a few counts of this clone. The rearrangement joins TRBV30 to TRBJ1-5; TRBD1 might be the D (6 bases). Trimming took 0 bases from V and 1 from J, leaving 13 bases between them. The germline V gene has CDR1 GTSNPN and CDR2 SVGIG (reference sequence). This CDR3 has 16 residues. CDR3 region: CAWSVRQGISNQPQHF. CDR3 in DNA: TGTGCCTGGAGTGTACGTCAGGGGATAAGCAATCAGCCCCAGCATTTT.

This chain joins TRBV28 and TRBJ1-4; a possible D gene is TRBD1 (5 bases). Germline V lookup: CDR1 MDHEN, CDR2 SYDVKM. There are 14 residues in the CDR3. V lost 9 bases and J 5 bases, leaving 16 bases between the germline ends. The CDR3 is CASHHQGGNEKLFF. The CDR3 DNA reads as TGTGCCAGTCACCACCAGGGAGGGAATGAAAAACTGTTTTTT.